This entry lists 2 T cell receptor beta chains sequenced from one sample in a study of blood T cell repertoires in COVID-19. Profiled with immunoSEQ multiplex PCR; TCRdb holds only in-frame clones, not every one. Of more than 3,500 clones listed, more than 70% were seen once; the top ten hold 5.4%. Sequenced sample: peripheral blood. The receptors here all came from a woman aged 70-85 years with active COVID-19.

The CDR3 reads CASSLPIQGLNTEAFF. CDR3 bases: TGTGCCAGCAGCTTGCCTATACAGGGATTGAACACTGAAGCTTTCTTT. The gene calls are TRBV5-4 and TRBJ1-1, with D perhaps TRBD1 (6 bases). The CDR3 runs to 16 residues. V lost 1 base and J lost 0, with 13 bases in between. The germline gives CDR1 SGHNT, CDR2 YYREEE (reference sequence).

The rearrangement links TRBV7-8 to TRBJ1-2; D may be TRBD1 (6 bases). Germline-derived CDR1 and CDR2 are SGHVS and FQNEAQ. The germline V and J ends were trimmed by 4 bases and 1 base, with 16 bases remaining between them. The CDR3 extends over 16 amino acids. The CDR3 DNA follows: TGTGCCAGCAGCTCGTCACGCGGGGGGCATAACTATGGCTACACCTTC. It translates to CASSSSRGGHNYGYTF.